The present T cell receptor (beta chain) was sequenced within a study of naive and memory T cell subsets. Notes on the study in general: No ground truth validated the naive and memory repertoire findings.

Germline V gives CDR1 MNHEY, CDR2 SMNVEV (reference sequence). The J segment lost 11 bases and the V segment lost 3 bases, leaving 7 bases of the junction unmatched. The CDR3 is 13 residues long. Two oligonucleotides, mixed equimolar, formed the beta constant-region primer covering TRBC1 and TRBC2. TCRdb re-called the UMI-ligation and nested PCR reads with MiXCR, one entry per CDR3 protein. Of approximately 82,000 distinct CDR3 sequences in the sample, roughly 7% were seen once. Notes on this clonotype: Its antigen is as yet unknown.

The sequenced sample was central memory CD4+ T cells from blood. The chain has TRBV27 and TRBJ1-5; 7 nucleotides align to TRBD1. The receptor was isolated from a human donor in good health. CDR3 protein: CASSLEGGLAQHF. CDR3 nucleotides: TGTGCCAGCAGTTTGGAAGGGGGCTTGGCCCAGCATTTT.